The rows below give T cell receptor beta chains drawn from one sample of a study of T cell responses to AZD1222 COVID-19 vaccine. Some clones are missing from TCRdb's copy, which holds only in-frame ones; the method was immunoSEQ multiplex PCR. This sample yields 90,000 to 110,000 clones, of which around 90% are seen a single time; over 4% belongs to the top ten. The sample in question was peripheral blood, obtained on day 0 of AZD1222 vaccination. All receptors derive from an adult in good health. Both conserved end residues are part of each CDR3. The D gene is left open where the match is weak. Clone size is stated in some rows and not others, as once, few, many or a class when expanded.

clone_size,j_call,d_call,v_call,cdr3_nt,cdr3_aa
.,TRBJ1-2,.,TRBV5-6,TGTGCCAGCAGCTCGCCGGCGGGTCAAGGCTATGGCTACACCTTC,CASSSPAGQGYGYTF
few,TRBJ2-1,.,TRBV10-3,TGTGCCATCAGTGCCGAATCAACCGGGGGCGAGAATGAGCAGTTCTTC,CAISAESTGGENEQFF
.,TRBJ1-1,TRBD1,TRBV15,TGTGCCACCACTCGGACAGGCCTGAACACTGAAGCTTTCTTT,CATTRTGLNTEAFF
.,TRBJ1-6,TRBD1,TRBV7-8,TGTGCCAGCAGCCTACGGGACAGCCCCTATAATTCACCCCTCCACTTT,CASSLRDSPYNSPLHF
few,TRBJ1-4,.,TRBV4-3,TGCGCCAGCAGCCAAGTCCGGGGTAATGAAAAACTGTTTTTT,CASSQVRGNEKLFF
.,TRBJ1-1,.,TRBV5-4,TGTGCCACCTCGACACTTAGGGACACTGAAGCTTTCTTT,CATSTLRDTEAFF
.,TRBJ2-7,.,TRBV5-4,TGTGCCAGCAGCTCTGGACGGGACAAATACTACGAGCAGTACTTC,CASSSGRDKYYEQYF
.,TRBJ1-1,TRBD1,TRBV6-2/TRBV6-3,TGTGCCAGCAGCGCACAGGGGAATGTAAAGATGAACACTGAAGCTTTCTTT,CASSAQGNVKMNTEAFF
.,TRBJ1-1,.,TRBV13,TGTGCCAGCAGCCTGGGACACGAGAACACTGAAGCTTTCTTT,CASSLGHENTEAFF
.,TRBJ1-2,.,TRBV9,TGTGCCAGCAGCGTAGGCGGGGGCGCAGGGGGCTACACCTTC,CASSVGGGAGGYTF
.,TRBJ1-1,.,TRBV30,TGTGCCTGGAGGTTAAGGGGGTCTGAAGCTTTCTTT,CAWRLRGSEAFF
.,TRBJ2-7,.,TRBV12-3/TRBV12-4,TGTGCCAGCAGCTATACAGGGAACTACGAGCAGTACTTC,CASSYTGNYEQYF
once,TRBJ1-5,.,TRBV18,TGTGCCAGCTCAAAGTTAGGGAGCAATCAGCCCCAGCATTTT,CASSKLGSNQPQHF
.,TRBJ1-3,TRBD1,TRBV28,TGTGCCAGCAGGGTACAGGGGGTACAAAACACCATATATTTT,CASRVQGVQNTIYF
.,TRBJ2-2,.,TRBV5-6,TGTGCCAGCAGCTTGGGGTTCGGGGAGCTGTTTTTT,CASSLGFGELFF
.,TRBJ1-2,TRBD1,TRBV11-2,TGTGCCAGCAGCTTACCGAAGGACAGGGGGCTCTATGGCTACACCTTC,CASSLPKDRGLYGYTF
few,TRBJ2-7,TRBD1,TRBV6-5,TGTGCCAGCAGCGTATCTGGACAGGGGTTATCAAAGCAGTACTTC,CASSVSGQGLSKQYF
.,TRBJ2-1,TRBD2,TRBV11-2,TGTGCCAGCAGCTCCGTAGCGGGACCGTCCTACAATGAGCAGTTCTTC,CASSSVAGPSYNEQFF